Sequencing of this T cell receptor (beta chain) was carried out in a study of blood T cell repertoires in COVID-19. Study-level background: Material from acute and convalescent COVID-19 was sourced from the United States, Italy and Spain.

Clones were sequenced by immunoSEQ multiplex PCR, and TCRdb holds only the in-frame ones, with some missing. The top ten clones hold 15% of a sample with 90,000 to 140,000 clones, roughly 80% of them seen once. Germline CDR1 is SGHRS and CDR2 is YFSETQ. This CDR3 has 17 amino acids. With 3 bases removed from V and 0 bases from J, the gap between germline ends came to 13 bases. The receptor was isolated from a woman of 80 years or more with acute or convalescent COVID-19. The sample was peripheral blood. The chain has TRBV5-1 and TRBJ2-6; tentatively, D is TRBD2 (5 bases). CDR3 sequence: CASSSDHGSSGANVLTF. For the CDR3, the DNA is TGCGCCAGCAGCTCCGACCATGGGAGCTCTGGGGCCAACGTCCTGACTTTC. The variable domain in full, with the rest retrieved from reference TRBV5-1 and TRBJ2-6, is KAGVTQTPRYLIKTRGQQVTLSCSPISGHRSVSWYQQTPGQGLQFLFEYFSETQRNKGNFPGRFSGRQFSNSRSEMNVSTLELGDSALYLCASSSDHGSSGANVLTFGAGSRLTVL.